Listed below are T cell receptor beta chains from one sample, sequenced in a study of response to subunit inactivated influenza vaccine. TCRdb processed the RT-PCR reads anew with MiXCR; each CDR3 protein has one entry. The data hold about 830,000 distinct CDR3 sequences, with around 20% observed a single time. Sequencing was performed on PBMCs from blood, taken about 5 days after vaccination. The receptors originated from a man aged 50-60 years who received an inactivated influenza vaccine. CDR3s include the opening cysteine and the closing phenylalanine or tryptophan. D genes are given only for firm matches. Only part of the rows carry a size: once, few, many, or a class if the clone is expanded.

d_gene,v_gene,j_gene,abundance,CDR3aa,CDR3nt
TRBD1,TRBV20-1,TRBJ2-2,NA,CSAREIGTGALTGELFF,TGCAGTGCTAGAGAGATAGGTACAGGGGCCCTCACCGGGGAGCTGTTTTTT
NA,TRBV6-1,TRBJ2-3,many,CASSPPAVDTQYF,TGTGCCAGCAGTCCCCCGGCGGTAGATACGCAGTATTTT
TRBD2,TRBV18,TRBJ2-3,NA,CASSLTHSGSTDTQYF,TGTGCCAGCTCACTCACCCATAGCGGGAGCACAGATACGCAGTATTTT
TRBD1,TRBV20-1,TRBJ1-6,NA,CSATDRGSSYNSPLHF,TGCAGTGCTACTGACAGGGGATCCTCCTATAATTCACCCCTCCACTTT
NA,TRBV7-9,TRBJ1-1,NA,CASSLIGHTEAFF,TGTGCCAGCAGCTTAATAGGGCACACTGAAGCTTTCTTT
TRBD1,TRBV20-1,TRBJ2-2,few,CSARTGADTGELFF,TGCAGTGCAAGGACAGGGGCGGACACCGGGGAGCTGTTTTTT
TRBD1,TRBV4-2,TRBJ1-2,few,CASSQDQGANYGYTF,TGTGCCAGCAGCCAAGATCAGGGGGCGAACTATGGCTACACCTTC
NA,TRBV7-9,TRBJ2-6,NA,CASSEAGIGANVLTF,TGTGCCAGCAGCGAAGCAGGGATCGGGGCCAACGTCCTGACTTTC
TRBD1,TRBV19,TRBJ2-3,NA,CASSMFGTGSTDTQYF,TGTGCCAGTAGTATGTTTGGGACAGGGAGCACAGATACGCAGTATTTT
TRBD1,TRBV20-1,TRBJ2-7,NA,CSARGQNSAYEQYF,TGCAGTGCTCGGGGACAGAACTCAGCCTACGAGCAGTACTTC
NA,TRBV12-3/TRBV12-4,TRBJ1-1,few,CASSFYGARSTEAFF,TGTGCCAGCAGTTTTTACGGGGCGCGGAGCACTGAAGCTTTCTTT
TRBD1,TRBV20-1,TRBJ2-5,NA,CSAPRQGVVTQYF,TGCAGTGCACCCAGACAGGGGGTTGTGACCCAGTACTTC
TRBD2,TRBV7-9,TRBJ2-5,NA,CASSPGWTSGAYETQYF,TGTGCCAGCAGCCCAGGCTGGACTAGCGGAGCATATGAGACCCAGTACTTC
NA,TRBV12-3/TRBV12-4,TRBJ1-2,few,CASALAGDYGYTF,TGTGCCAGCGCCCTGGCCGGCGACTATGGCTACACCTTC
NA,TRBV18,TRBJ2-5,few,CASSPGKTQYF,TGTGCCAGCTCACCAGGGAAGACCCAGTACTTC
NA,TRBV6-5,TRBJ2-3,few,CASSSRGSSTDTQYF,TGTGCCAGCAGTTCACGTGGGAGTAGCACAGATACGCAGTATTTT
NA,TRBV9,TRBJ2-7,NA,CASSVGQGGTYEQYF,TGTGCCAGCAGCGTAGGCCAGGGGGGTACCTACGAGCAGTACTTC
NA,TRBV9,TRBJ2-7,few,CASSVGSPAASYEQYF,TGTGCCAGCAGCGTAGGTTCCCCTGCCGCGTCCTACGAGCAGTACTTC
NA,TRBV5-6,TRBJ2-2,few,CASSVGQMTGELFF,TGTGCCAGCAGCGTCGGACAGATGACCGGGGAGCTGTTTTTT
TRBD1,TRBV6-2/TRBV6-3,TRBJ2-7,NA,CASSYRVPGQGREQYF,TGTGCCAGCAGTTACCGCGTCCCGGGACAGGGGCGCGAGCAGTACTTC
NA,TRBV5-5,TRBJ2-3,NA,CASRAIWGTDTQYF,TGTGCCAGCAGAGCCATTTGGGGTACAGATACGCAGTATTTT
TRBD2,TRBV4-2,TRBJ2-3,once,CASSERLAGSTDTQYF,TGTGCCAGCAGCGAGCGACTAGCGGGGAGCACAGATACGCAGTATTTT
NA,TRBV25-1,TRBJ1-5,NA,CASSEWSSYQPQHF,TGTGCCAGCAGTGAATGGTCCAGTTATCAGCCCCAGCATTTT
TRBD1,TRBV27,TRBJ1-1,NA,CASSPRTTGLEAFF,TGTGCCAGCAGTCCTAGAACGACAGGGCTTGAAGCTTTCTTT
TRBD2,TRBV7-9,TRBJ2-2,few,CASTTGLQNTGELFF,TGTGCCAGCACCACGGGACTACAGAACACCGGGGAGCTGTTTTTT
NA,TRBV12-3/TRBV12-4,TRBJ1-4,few,CASSKGTGEKLFF,TGTGCCAGCAGTAAGGGCACGGGGGAAAAACTGTTTTTT
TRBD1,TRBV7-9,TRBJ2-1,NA,CASSLNTRGLSNEQFF,TGTGCCAGCAGCTTAAATACGAGGGGGCTTAGCAATGAGCAGTTCTTC
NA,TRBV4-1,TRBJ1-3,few,CASPSEGAGNTIYF,TGCGCCAGCCCCTCGGAGGGGGCTGGAAACACCATATATTTT
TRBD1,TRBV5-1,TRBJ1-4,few,CASSLDPGGLVKLFF,TGCGCCAGCAGCTTGGACCCAGGGGGTTTGGTAAAACTGTTTTTT
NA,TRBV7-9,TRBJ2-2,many,CASSLAAGELFF,TGTGCCAGCAGCTTAGCGGCCGGGGAGCTGTTTTTT
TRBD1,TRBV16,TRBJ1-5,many,CASSRGTGVQPQHF,TGTGCCAGCAGCCGCGGGACAGGGGTTCAGCCCCAGCATTTT
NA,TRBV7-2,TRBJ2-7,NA,CASSSYSSSYEQYF,TGTGCCAGCAGCTCCTATTCTAGCTCCTACGAGCAGTACTTC
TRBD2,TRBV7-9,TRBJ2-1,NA,CASSGGLAGDSYNEQFF,TGTGCCAGCAGCGGCGGACTAGCGGGGGACTCCTACAATGAGCAGTTCTTC
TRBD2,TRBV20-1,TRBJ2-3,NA,CSARGTSRADTQYF,TGCAGTGCTAGGGGGACTAGCAGGGCAGATACGCAGTATTTT
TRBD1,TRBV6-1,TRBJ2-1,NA,CASITSGTGGVEQFF,TGTGCCAGCATCACCTCCGGGACAGGGGGCGTCGAGCAGTTCTTC
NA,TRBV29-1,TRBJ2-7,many,CSVEVSGQGYEQYF,TGCAGCGTTGAAGTTAGCGGCCAGGGATACGAGCAGTACTTC
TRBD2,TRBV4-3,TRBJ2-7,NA,CASSQERGGFYEQYF,TGCGCCAGCAGCCAAGAGCGGGGGGGGTTCTACGAGCAGTACTTC
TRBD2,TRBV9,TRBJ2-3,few,CASSVSSGSLDTQYF,TGTGCCAGCAGCGTATCTAGCGGGAGCTTAGATACGCAGTATTTT
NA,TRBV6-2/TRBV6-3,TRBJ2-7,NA,CDSTPGFSRGEQYF,TGTGACAGCACCCCGGGGTTCAGCCGAGGCGAGCAGTACTTC
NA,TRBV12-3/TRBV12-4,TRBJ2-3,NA,CASSETGFDTQYF,TGTGCCAGCAGTGAAACAGGGTTTGATACGCAGTATTTT
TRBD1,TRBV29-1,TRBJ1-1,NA,CSVEAIGSVSGTGVTEAFF,TGCAGCGTTGAAGCCATTGGATCCGTGTCCGGGACAGGGGTGACTGAAGCTTTCTTT
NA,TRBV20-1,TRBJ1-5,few,CSATGGGSNQPQHF,TGCAGTGCAACGGGCGGCGGGAGCAATCAGCCCCAGCATTTT
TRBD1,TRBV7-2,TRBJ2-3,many,CASSLDRGADTQYF,TGCGCCAGCAGCCTGGACAGGGGGGCAGATACGCAGTATTTT
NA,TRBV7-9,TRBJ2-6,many,CASSFWSGANVLTF,TGTGCCAGCAGCTTTTGGTCTGGGGCCAACGTCCTGACTTTC
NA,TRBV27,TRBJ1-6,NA,CASRSDYRPYNSPLHF,TGTGCCAGCAGATCCGATTACCGACCGTATAATTCACCCCTCCACTTT
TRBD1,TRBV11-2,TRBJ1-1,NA,CASSRRQGAAEAFF,TGTGCCAGCAGCCGAAGACAGGGAGCCGCTGAAGCTTTCTTT
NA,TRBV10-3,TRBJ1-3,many,CAGGGQLSGNTIYF,TGTGCCGGCGGTGGGCAGCTCTCTGGAAACACCATATATTTT
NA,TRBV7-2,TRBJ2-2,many,CASSLGYGELFF,TGTGCCAGCAGCTTAGGTTACGGGGAGCTGTTTTTT
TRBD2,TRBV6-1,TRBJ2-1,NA,CASRSGRAYNEQFF,TGTGCCAGCAGGAGCGGGAGGGCCTACAATGAGCAGTTCTTC
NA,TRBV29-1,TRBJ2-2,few,CSGASGHRNTGELFF,TGCAGCGGCGCCTCGGGACATAGAAACACCGGGGAGCTGTTTTTT
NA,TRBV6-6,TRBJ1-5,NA,CASEQGTSQHF,TGTGCCAGCGAGCAGGGCACGTCCCAGCATTTT
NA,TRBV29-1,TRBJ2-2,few,CSADGGTTGELFF,TGCAGCGCCGACGGGGGTACCACCGGGGAGCTGTTTTTT
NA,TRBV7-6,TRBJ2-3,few,CASSLATLGTDTQYF,TGTGCCAGCAGCTTAGCGACCCTGGGCACAGATACGCAGTATTTT
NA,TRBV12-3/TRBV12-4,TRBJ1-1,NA,CASTGEGPGNTEAFF,TGTGCCAGCACCGGGGAAGGCCCCGGGAACACTGAAGCTTTCTTT
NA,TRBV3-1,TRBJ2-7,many,CASSQGREQYF,TGTGCCAGCAGTCAAGGAAGGGAGCAGTACTTC
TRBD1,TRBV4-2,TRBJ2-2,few,CASSQVQGAGGELFF,TGTGCCAGCAGCCAAGTCCAGGGGGCAGGCGGGGAGCTGTTTTTT
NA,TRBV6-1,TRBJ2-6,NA,CASRWASGANVLTF,TGTGCCAGCAGATGGGCCTCTGGGGCCAACGTCCTGACTTTC